The sequence of this T cell receptor beta chain was determined in a study of cytomegalovirus exposure and HLA in healthy donors. Study context: The approximately 120 validation repertoires, a later analysis reported, used the same platform as the 550 to 700 repertoires from the first cohort. The study's findings and limits: The tendency of first-cohort TCR clusters to co-occur in the 120 or so validation repertoires was the finding of a later analysis. Altogether, more than 150 TCR beta chains were recorded as cytomegalovirus-associated.

TCRdb's table, derived via immunoSEQ multiplex PCR, lists solely in-frame clones and lacks some. The sample carries some 140,000 clones, 85% to 90% recorded once. As to this clone: Antigen specificity is unknown.

Germline values: CDR1 LNHDA, CDR2 SQIVND (reference sequence). This CDR3 has 13 amino acids. Trimming removed 9 bases from V and 8 bases from J, with 16 bases in between. The source material was PBMCs. The source of this sequence is a human donor in good health. The rearrangement joins TRBV19 to TRBJ1-4; the D gene is possibly TRBD1 (5 bases). CDR3 in amino acids: CASRPEGWEKLFF. The CDR3 DNA is TGTGCCAGCAGACCGGAGGGGTGGGAAAAACTGTTTTTT.